This TCR beta chain was sequenced in a study of early T cells in non-severe SARS-CoV-2 infection. Via MiXCR, TCRdb re-called the 5' RACE reads, giving one row per CDR3 protein. The sample yields roughly 35,000 distinct CDR3 sequences, 5.5% to 7% seen once. CDR1 and CDR2 (germline): LNHDA, SQIVND (reference sequence). With 3 bases clipped from V and 5 bases from J, the junction kept 6 bases outside the gene matches. The CDR3 has 16 amino acids. This clonotype was counted at least ten times. The chain combines TRBV19 with TRBJ2-3, with 12 bases matching TRBD2. This clonotype was obtained from an adult who was a healthcare worker with PCR-confirmed SARS-CoV-2 infection or an uninfected control (not recorded which). The sample consisted of whole blood. The CDR3 loop reads CASSMTSGSRGDTQYF. The DNA of the CDR3 is TGTGCCAGTAGTATGACTAGCGGGAGTCGGGGAGATACGCAGTATTTT.